Below are 25 T cell receptor beta chains sequenced from a single sample in a study of blood T cell repertoires in COVID-19. Sequencing used immunoSEQ multiplex PCR; TCRdb keeps in-frame clones, though not all of them. This table has around 230,000 clones, approximately 88% appearing once. What was sequenced was PBMCs or T cells enriched from blood (not recorded which). Receptor source: a middle-aged woman with acute COVID-19.

The genes are TRBV5-4 and TRBJ2-1; 10 bases map to TRBD2. In germline, CDR1 is SGHNT, CDR2 YYREEE (reference sequence). CDR3 length: 17 amino acids. After removal of 4 bases from V and 8 bases from J, the junction contained 15 bases not matched to a gene. CDR3 sequence (DNA): TGTGCCAGCAGCCGGCCTAGCGGGAGACAAAGGGGGTATGAGCAGTTCTTC. Translation: CASSRPSGRQRGYEQFF.

With respect to this clone: This CDR3 is also generated by other DNA sequences in the sample. CDR3: CASSPLQGDGYTF. The CDR3 DNA reads as TGTGCCAGCTCACCACTGCAGGGCGACGGCTACACCTTC. The chain recombines TRBV18 with TRBJ1-2; weak D call: TRBD1 (5 bases). V was shortened by 1 base and J by 8 bases, with 11 bases between the two germline ends. The CDR3 is 13 amino acids. Looked up from germline, CDR1 is KGHSH and CDR2 is LQKENI.

This chain links TRBV7-2 with TRBJ1-2; 11 bases match TRBD1. Germline assignment: CDR1 SGHTA and CDR2 FQGNSA. V shed 5 bases and J 3 bases; nucleotides not matched to a gene: 5. The CDR3 is 15 amino acids. CDR3 loop: CASSPRTGGYYGYTF. The DNA for the CDR3 is TGTGCCAGCAGCCCTCGGACAGGGGGCTACTATGGCTACACCTTC.

The V gene is TRBV7-2, the J gene TRBJ1-4; 7 bases align to TRBD1. Germline trimming cut 6 bases from V and 8 bases from J; bases unmatched to any gene: 12. Germline CDR1 reads SGHTA; CDR2 reads FQGNSA. The CDR3 sequence is 15 residues long. The CDR3 DNA reads as TGTGCCAGCAGTCAAAAGGCAGGGGGTGGCGAAAAACTGTTTTTT. Translating gives CASSQKAGGGEKLFF.

The chain couples TRBV6-5 to TRBJ2-3; tentatively, D is TRBD1 (5 bases). The CDR3 has 15 residues. V was shortened by 6 bases and J by 2 bases, with 15 bases between the two germline ends. CDR1 is MNHEY, CDR2 SVGAGI, per germline. Here the CDR3 DNA reads TGTGCCAGCAGAACAGGATTATTAGTCACAGATACGCAGTATTTT. It translates to CASRTGLLVTDTQYF.

This sequence joins TRBV6-5 and TRBJ1-6; TRBD1 matches at 7 bases. CDR3 length equals 13 residues. The V segment lost 6 bases and the J segment 7 bases; nucleotides outside the gene matches: 3. Germline V lookup: CDR1 MNHEY, CDR2 SVGAGI. The DNA for the CDR3 is TGTGCCAGCAGCCCGGACAGGAATTCACCCCTCCACTTT. Translation: CASSPDRNSPLHF.

The gene calls are TRBV7-9 and TRBJ1-4; TRBD1 agrees at 8 bases. Unmatched junction bases numbered 7, after V lost 5 bases and J lost 8 bases. This CDR3 spans 14 amino acids. From germline, CDR1 is SEHNR and CDR2 FQNEAQ (reference sequence). The CDR3 region is CASSMTGVWEKLFF. CDR3 DNA: TGTGCCAGCAGCATGACAGGGGTTTGGGAAAAACTGTTTTTT.

The rearrangement links TRBV3-1 (or the pseudogene TRBV3-2) to TRBJ2-3; D might be TRBD2 (6 bases). Deletions cut 4 bases from V and 0 bases from J, with 14 bases between. The CDR3 spans 16 residues. The V gene's germline CDR1 is LGHDT and CDR2 YNNKEL (reference sequence). CDR3 DNA: TGTGCCAGCAGCCCGTGGGCGGGGTCCAGCACAGATACGCAGTATTTT. Translated, it gives CASSPWAGSSTDTQYF.

In its sample, this clone was seen a few times. The chain is built from TRBV4-3 and TRBJ2-7; TRBD2 agrees at 8 bases. CDR1 LGHNA and CDR2 YSLEER come from the germline V gene. This CDR3 is built from 20 residues. Germline trimming cut 2 bases from V and 6 bases from J; bases unmatched to any gene: 24. DNA of the CDR3: TGCGCCAGCAGCCAACCCCACGGGGGGGCGGGAGGCGTCCCGGGCTGCGAGCAGTACGTC. This gives the protein CASSQPHGGAGGVPGCEQYV.

The chain joins TRBV9 to TRBJ1-2; D ambiguous. V was pared by 3 bases and J by 4 bases, with 19 bases between. CDR1 is SGDLS and CDR2 is YYNGEE in the germline V gene. The CDR3 consists of 16 residues. This chain's CDR3 is CASSAGPTEAGYGYTF. The DNA for the CDR3 is TGTGCCAGCAGCGCTGGTCCGACGGAGGCCGGCTATGGCTACACCTTC.

This clone was detected once. V is TRBV11-3 and J is TRBJ1-2; D is ambiguous. The CDR3 contains 12 residues. Deletions cut 0 bases from V and 6 bases from J, with 5 bases between. The germline V gene has CDR1 SGHNT and CDR2 YENEEA. As DNA, the CDR3 is TGTGCCAGCAGCTTAGATCATCATGGCTACACCTTC. Translating it yields CASSLDHHGYTF.

The chain has TRBV6-2 or TRBV6-3 and TRBJ2-1; the match to TRBD2 covers 7 bases. Looked up from germline, CDR1 is MNHEY and CDR2 is SVGEGT. This CDR3 is 16 amino acids long. After removal of 5 bases from V and 1 base from J, the junction contained 8 bases not matched to a gene. The CDR3 sequence is CASSSASGRSYNEQFF. CDR3 nucleotide sequence: TGTGCCAGCAGTAGCGCTAGCGGTAGGTCCTACAATGAGCAGTTCTTC.

The CDR3 DNA is TGCGCCAGCAGTCAAAGAGTGAGGGGGCTGAGTGAAGCTTTCTTT. It codes for CASSQRVRGLSEAFF. The V call is TRBV23-1, the J call TRBJ1-1; 7 bases match TRBD1. TRBV23-1 is an ORF; its function is uncertain. V lost 2 bases to trimming and J lost 7 bases; unmatched junction nucleotides: 10. The CDR3 runs 15 residues.

The chain has TRBV5-4 and TRBJ2-5; weak D call: TRBD2 (5 bases). The V gene's germline CDR1 is SGHNT and CDR2 YYREEE (reference sequence). CDR3 length: 14 residues. The V gene lost 0 bases and the J gene lost 2 bases, with 8 bases spanning the gap. In DNA form, the CDR3 reads TGTGCCAGCAGCTTGGGAGGGCCACAAGAGACCCAGTACTTC. This sequence encodes CASSLGGPQETQYF.

The chain carries TRBV5-5 and TRBJ2-7; a weak D match, TRBD2 (6 bases). V was pared by 1 base and J by 6 bases, with 11 bases between. The CDR3 totals 13 residues. Germline values: CDR1 SGHKS, CDR2 YYEKEE (reference sequence). The CDR3 here is CASSLWGGGEQYF. Here the CDR3 DNA reads TGTGCCAGCAGCTTGTGGGGAGGTGGCGAGCAGTACTTC.

This clone was counted once. The same CDR3 can be traced to other DNA sequences in this sample. The V and J genes are TRBV19 and TRBJ2-2, with 9 positions matching TRBD1. V was clipped by 4 bases and J by 5 bases; unmatched bases: 2. Germline V gene sequence: CDR1 LNHDA, CDR2 SQIVND (reference sequence). The CDR3 contains 14 residues. For the CDR3, the DNA is TGTGCCAGTAGTAGACAGGGGGGGACCGGGGAGCTGTTTTTT. It encodes CASSRQGGTGELFF. Filled out from reference TRBV19 and TRBJ2-2, the complete variable domain reads DGGITQSPKYLFRKEGQNVTLSCEQNLNHDAMYWYRQDPGQGLRLIYYSQIVNDFQKGDIAEGYSVSREKKESFPLTVTSAQKNPTAFYLCASSRQGGTGELFFGEGSRLTVL.

The genes are TRBV28 and TRBJ1-1, with D possibly matching TRBD1 (5 bases). Germline V gives CDR1 MDHEN, CDR2 SYDVKM. Trimming removed 1 base at V and 4 bases at J, with 10 bases between. The CDR3 contains 14 residues. The CDR3 nucleotides are TGTGCCAGCAGTTTATCCGGGGGATCCACTGAAGCTTTCTTT. This translates into CASSLSGGSTEAFF. Full variable domain (rest looked up from reference TRBV28 and TRBJ1-1): DVKVTQSSRYLVKRTGEKVFLECVQDMDHENMFWYRQDPGLGLRLIYFSYDVKMKEKGDIPEGYSVSREKKERFSLILESASTNQTSMYLCASSLSGGSTEAFFGQGTRLTVV.

The chain employs TRBV24-1 and TRBJ2-3, with 8 bases identical to TRBD1. Germline V lookup: CDR1 KGHDR, CDR2 SFDVKD. V lost 5 bases to trimming and J lost 4 bases; unmatched junction nucleotides: 7. CDR3 size: 15 residues. CDR3 sequence: CATSARGTGSDTQYF. In DNA, the CDR3 is TGTGCCACCAGTGCCCGTGGGACAGGTTCAGATACGCAGTATTTT.

V is TRBV3-1 (or the pseudogene TRBV3-2) and J is TRBJ2-7; 11 bases map to TRBD2. Per the germline V gene, CDR1 is LGHDT and CDR2 is YNNKEL (reference sequence). The CDR3 runs 16 residues. Trimming took 2 bases from V and 3 from J; bases not matched to a gene: 6. CDR3 region: CASSQKLAGAFYEQYF. The CDR3 DNA reads TGTGCCAGCAGCCAAAAACTAGCGGGGGCGTTCTACGAGCAGTACTTC.

The chain is built from TRBV18 and TRBJ1-5; the match to TRBD1 covers 7 bases. The CDR3 has 14 amino acids. Germline V gene sequence: CDR1 KGHSH, CDR2 LQKENI. Losses at the gene ends were 5 bases for V and 9 bases for J; bases not matched to a gene: 10. As DNA, the CDR3 is TGTGCCAGCTCAGAAGGACAGGTCGAGTCGCCCCAGCATTTT. Amino acid sequence: CASSEGQVESPQHF. The full variable domain, completed using reference TRBV18 and TRBJ1-5, is NAGVMQNPRHLVRRRGQEARLRCSPMKGHSHVYWYRQLPEEGLKFMVYLQKENIIDESGMPKERFSAEFPKEGPSILRIQQVVRGDSAAYFCASSEGQVESPQHFGDGTRLSIL.

This chain joins TRBV12-3 or TRBV12-4 and TRBJ2-2; TRBD2 agrees at 8 bases. This CDR3 has 13 amino acids. With V trimmed by 7 bases and J by 7 bases, 5 bases remained unmatched. The chain's CDR3 is CASTGRDGGELFF. The DNA of the CDR3 is TGTGCCAGCACCGGGAGGGATGGCGGGGAGCTGTTTTTT.

The sample holds a few counts of this clone. The rearrangement uses TRBV7-2 and TRBJ1-6; a possible D gene is TRBD1 (5 bases). V was shortened by 3 bases and J by 10 bases, with 13 bases between the two germline ends. CDR1 SGHTA and CDR2 FQGNSA come from the germline V gene. This CDR3 region has 14 residues. The CDR3 loop reads CASSLVRAGSPLHF. CDR3 sequence (DNA): TGTGCCAGCAGCTTGGTCAGGGCGGGATCACCCCTCCACTTT.

This chain joins TRBV7-2 and TRBJ1-1; 8 bases are shared with TRBD1. The CDR3 extends over 15 amino acids. From germline, CDR1 is SGHTA and CDR2 FQGNSA. Germline trimming cut 2 bases from V and 5 bases from J; bases unmatched to any gene: 7. The CDR3 DNA reads as TGTGCCAGCAGCTTATTAGGCAGGGGGCTGACTGAAGCTTTCTTT. This encodes CASSLLGRGLTEAFF.

The chain uses TRBV5-1 and TRBJ1-2; 10 nucleotides match TRBD1. The V gene end was trimmed by 1 base and the J gene end by 6 bases; junction bases not matched to a gene: 6. The germline V gene has CDR1 SGHRS and CDR2 YFSETQ. CDR3 length: 15 residues. CDR3 loop: CASSLLTGGTDGYTF. Here the CDR3 DNA reads TGCGCCAGCAGCTTGCTGACAGGGGGCACGGATGGCTACACCTTC.

This rearrangement joins TRBV21-1 to TRBJ2-3; the D call TRBD1 from the table was never checked on the DNA. TRBV21-1 is an annotated pseudogene. The CDR3 is 13 residues long. The CDR3 DNA reads as TGTGCCAACCGACAGGGGGGCACAGATACGCAGTATTTT. This translates into CANRQGGTDTQYF.